The rows below give T cell receptor beta chains drawn from one sample of a study of CD8 T cells in ankylosing spondylitis. TCRdb fed the 5' RACE reads into MiXCR, producing one record per CDR3 protein. The table includes roughly 86,000 distinct CDR3 sequences, roughly 10% detected once. Sequenced: blood, either unsorted or a sorted T cell fraction (not recorded which). These receptors were collected from a male donor with ankylosing spondylitis or in good health (not recorded which). CDR3s include the opening cysteine and the closing phenylalanine or tryptophan. D genes are given only for firm matches. Only part of the rows carry a size: once, few, many, or a class if the clone is expanded.

>TRBD2|many|TRBV10-2|TRBJ2-2
CASRKGLQNTGELFF
TGCGCCAGCAGGAAGGGACTACAAAATACCGGGGAGCTGTTTTTT
>-|many|TRBV28|TRBJ1-2
CASSSPKRAATINYGYTF
TGTGCCAGCAGTTCCCCCAAACGTGCTGCGACTATAAACTATGGCTACACCTTC
>-|many|TRBV20-1|TRBJ2-5
CSASSRQGQETQYF
TGCAGTGCTAGTAGTCGGCAGGGACAAGAGACCCAGTACTTC
>TRBD1|-|TRBV12-3/TRBV12-4|TRBJ2-5
CASSASGTGVLETQYF
TGTGCCAGCAGTGCGTCCGGGACAGGGGTGTTGGAGACCCAGTACTTC
>TRBD1|many|TRBV5-6|TRBJ2-7
CASSFGTGGLSYEQYF
TGTGCCAGCAGCTTCGGGACAGGGGGTCTCTCCTACGAGCAGTACTTC
>-|many|TRBV12-3/TRBV12-4|TRBJ2-5
CASSPKHGVEETQYF
TGTGCCAGCAGTCCGAAACACGGGGTTGAAGAGACCCAGTACTTC
>-|many|TRBV7-8|TRBJ2-1
CASSLAGAAINEQFF
TGTGCCAGCAGCTTAGCTGGAGCGGCGATCAATGAGCAGTTCTTC
>-|-|TRBV7-2|TRBJ2-7
CASSSPGGSEQYF
TGTGCCAGCAGCTCTCCCGGAGGGAGCGAGCAGTACTTC
>TRBD1|many|TRBV6-1|TRBJ2-7
CASSEQDRVTYEQYF
TGTGCCAGCAGTGAACAGGACAGGGTAACCTACGAGCAGTACTTC
>-|many|TRBV18|TRBJ1-1
CASSPDKVKGTEAFF
TGTGCCAGCTCACCGGACAAGGTTAAGGGTACTGAAGCTTTCTTT
>-|-|TRBV7-6|TRBJ2-5
CASRTGGSGEIQYF
TGTGCCAGCAGAACCGGGGGATCTGGGGAGATCCAGTACTTC
>TRBD2|-|TRBV11-2|TRBJ2-2
CASSFHGGANGELFF
TGTGCCAGCAGCTTCCACGGGGGGGCCAACGGGGAGCTGTTTTTT
>-|many|TRBV12-3/TRBV12-4|TRBJ2-7
CASSLGRAREQYF
TGTGCCAGCAGTTTAGGCAGGGCTCGCGAGCAGTACTTC
>-|many|TRBV6-6|TRBJ1-6
CASSFGNSPLHF
TGTGCCAGCAGTTTTGGGAATTCACCCCTCCACTTT
>TRBD1|many|TRBV18|TRBJ2-2
CASSPNPPTGSRTGELFF
TGTGCCAGCTCACCGAACCCCCCGACAGGGAGTAGGACCGGGGAGCTGTTTTTT
>TRBD1|many|TRBV5-1|TRBJ1-2
CASSRDRGGGYTF
TGCGCCAGCAGCCGGGACAGGGGAGGTGGCTACACCTTC
>-|many|TRBV5-5|TRBJ2-1
CASSSGRSTNEQFF
TGTGCCAGCAGCTCTGGACGATCCACCAATGAGCAGTTCTTC
>-|many|TRBV20-1|TRBJ2-7
CSARDSEDLSYEQYF
TGCAGTGCTAGAGATTCCGAAGATCTTTCCTACGAGCAGTACTTC
>TRBD2|few|TRBV27|TRBJ2-5
CASTLSGASQETQYF
TGTGCCAGCACCTTAAGCGGGGCGTCCCAAGAGACCCAGTACTTC
>-|many|TRBV25-1|TRBJ2-2
CASSLGGPNTGELFF
TGTGCCAGCAGTTTGGGGGGCCCGAACACCGGGGAGCTGTTTTTT
>-|many|TRBV11-2|TRBJ1-1
CASSLVVGSHTEAFF
TGTGCCAGCAGCTTAGTGGTGGGTTCGCACACTGAAGCTTTCTTT
>-|many|TRBV5-1|TRBJ2-2
CASSLELGTGELFF
TGCGCCAGCAGCTTGGAGTTGGGAACCGGGGAGCTGTTTTTT
>-|few|TRBV5-1|TRBJ2-7
CASSLEVGWNEQYF
TGCGCCAGCAGCCTCGAGGTGGGGTGGAACGAGCAGTACTTC
>-|many|TRBV12-3/TRBV12-4|TRBJ2-3
CASSEDGASTDTQYF
TGTGCCAGCAGCGAGGACGGCGCTAGCACAGATACGCAGTATTTT
>TRBD1|-|TRBV27|TRBJ1-5
CASSMTGTGGGGQPQHF
TGTGCCAGCAGTATGACCGGGACAGGGGGGGGAGGTCAGCCCCAGCATTTT
>-|many|TRBV27|TRBJ2-3
CASRQGLPDTQYF
TGTGCCAGCAGGCAGGGCCTCCCAGATACGCAGTATTTT
>TRBD2|many|TRBV7-8|TRBJ2-2
CAAGRGPSGNTGELFF
TGTGCCGCTGGTCGAGGTCCTAGCGGAAATACCGGGGAGCTGTTTTTT
>TRBD1|many|TRBV20-1|TRBJ1-5
CSAQIGTGDQPQHF
TGCAGTGCTCAGATCGGGACAGGGGATCAGCCCCAGCATTTT
>-|many|TRBV12-3/TRBV12-4|TRBJ2-3
CASSFFTDTQYF
TGTGCCAGCAGTTTCTTTACAGATACGCAGTATTTT
>TRBD2|many|TRBV6-4|TRBJ2-3
CASSDSSSGDTDTQYF
TGTGCCAGCAGTGACTCGTCTAGCGGAGACACAGATACGCAGTATTTT
>-|many|TRBV20-1|TRBJ2-5
CSAVPPRETQYF
TGCAGTGCTGTTCCGCCCAGGGAGACCCAGTACTTC
>TRBD1|many|TRBV29-1|TRBJ2-3
CSVVGQGAADTQYF
TGCAGCGTTGTTGGGCAGGGGGCAGCGGATACGCAGTATTTT
>-|many|TRBV5-5|TRBJ1-1
CASSLVLGAEAFF
TGTGCCAGCAGCTTAGTACTGGGGGCTGAAGCTTTCTTT
>-|many|TRBV5-1|TRBJ2-3
CASSSPRTRGSTDTQYF
TGCGCCAGCAGCTCGCCCCGGACTAGGGGGAGCACAGATACGCAGTATTTT
>TRBD1|many|TRBV5-1|TRBJ2-5
CASSSGQGFGETQYF
TGCGCCAGCAGCTCGGGACAGGGTTTTGGAGAGACCCAGTACTTC
>-|many|TRBV12-3/TRBV12-4|TRBJ2-2
CASSPLGEPGELFF
TGTGCCAGCAGCCCTCTGGGCGAGCCCGGGGAGCTGTTTTTT
>-|-|TRBV28|TRBJ2-5
CASTGGGGETQYF
TGTGCCAGCACCGGGGGCGGGGGAGAGACCCAGTACTTC
>-|-|TRBV12-3/TRBV12-4|TRBJ1-1
CASSPPPVPGAFF
TGTGCCAGCAGTCCCCCTCCCGTTCCGGGAGCTTTCTTT
>-|many|TRBV5-1|TRBJ1-6
CASRPSNSGSPLHF
TGCGCCAGCCGCCCCTCGAATTCGGGGTCACCCCTCCACTTT
>TRBD1|-|TRBV9|TRBJ2-1
CASSERTGMLNEQFF
TGTGCCAGCAGCGAAAGGACAGGGATGCTCAATGAGCAGTTCTTC
>TRBD1|-|TRBV5-1|TRBJ1-5
CASSLVRAHRGLSNQPQHF
TGCGCCAGCAGCTTGGTTCGGGCACACAGGGGTCTAAGCAATCAGCCCCAGCATTTT
>TRBD1|many|TRBV18|TRBJ2-5
CASSPRQGAVETQYF
TGTGCCAGCTCACCAAGACAGGGGGCTGTGGAGACCCAGTACTTC
>TRBD1|-|TRBV20-1|TRBJ1-1
CCARPGQGARFYTEAFF
TGCTGTGCTAGACCGGGACAGGGGGCTCGTTTTTACACTGAAGCTTTCTTT
>-|many|TRBV5-6|TRBJ2-3
CASSLILTETDTQYF
TGTGCCAGCAGCTTGATTCTGACTGAAACAGATACGCAGTATTTT
>TRBD1|-|TRBV7-2|TRBJ2-7
CASSLGGQGAPPYEQYF
TGTGCCAGCAGCTTAGGGGGACAGGGGGCGCCTCCCTACGAGCAGTACTTC
>TRBD2|many|TRBV20-1|TRBJ2-2
CSARDLIAGPTGELFF
TGCAGTGCTAGAGATTTGATAGCGGGGCCAACCGGGGAGCTGTTTTTT
>TRBD1|-|TRBV5-1|TRBJ2-5
CASSPRTGGKTQYF
TGCGCCAGCAGCCCAAGGACAGGGGGCAAGACCCAGTACTTC
>-|many|TRBV5-4|TRBJ2-1
CASSLPTGNNEQFF
TGTGCCAGCAGCTTGCCAACAGGTAACAATGAGCAGTTCTTC
>-|many|TRBV24-1|TRBJ2-1
CATSGVGGLVNEQFF
TGTGCCACCAGTGGAGTGGGGGGGCTTGTTAATGAGCAGTTCTTC
>TRBD1|many|TRBV6-5|TRBJ2-7
CASAADRGQSYEQYF
TGTGCCAGCGCAGCAGACAGGGGGCAATCCTACGAGCAGTACTTC
>TRBD1|many|TRBV29-1|TRBJ1-1
CSACDRVGLEAFF
TGCAGCGCATGCGACAGGGTAGGGCTTGAAGCTTTCTTT
>-|many|TRBV29-1|TRBJ1-6
CSAGTAAYNSPLHF
TGCAGCGCGGGGACCGCCGCCTATAATTCACCCCTCCACTTT
>-|many|TRBV23-1|TRBJ2-7
CASTPTGDSYEQYF
TGCGCCAGCACCCCAACAGGGGACTCGTACGAGCAGTACTTC
>TRBD2|many|TRBV12-3/TRBV12-4|TRBJ2-7
CASSVSGDSYEQYF
TGTGCCAGCAGTGTTAGCGGGGACTCCTACGAGCAGTACTTC
>-|many|TRBV14|TRBJ1-1
CASSPYRGGVEAFF
TGTGCCAGCAGCCCCTATAGGGGGGGAGTAGAAGCTTTCTTT
>-|many|TRBV5-1|TRBJ2-2
CASSFKTTQRSGNFPTNTGELFF
TGCGCCAGCAGCTTCAAAACCACTCAAAGGTCCGGAAACTTTCCAACAAACACCGGGGAGCTGTTTTTT
>TRBD1|many|TRBV29-1|TRBJ2-5
CSVAFDRGETQYF
TGCAGCGTTGCCTTTGACAGGGGAGAGACCCAGTACTTC